These 12 T cell receptor beta chains share one sample of origin, sequenced in a study of cytomegalovirus exposure and HLA in healthy donors. Researchers ran the PCR with 60 Vbeta and 13 Jbeta primers. Only in-frame clones appear in the TCRdb table, and some are missing; sequencing was by immunoSEQ multiplex PCR. The sample yields about 55,000 clones, over 65% seen once. Sequences were obtained from PBMCs. Receptors originate from a man aged 35-49 years in good health and CMV-seropositive.

Only one count was recorded for this clone. CDR3: CASTAGGYQETQYF. The CDR3 DNA follows: TGTGCCAGCACAGCGGGGGGCTACCAAGAGACCCAGTACTTC. V and J are TRBV6-1 and TRBJ2-5; 9 positions match TRBD2. From germline, CDR1 is MNHNS and CDR2 SASEGT. CDR3 length: 14 residues. V lost 7 bases and J lost 0; bases outside the gene matches: 3.

The table lists this clone with a count of one. The rearrangement joins TRBV7-9 to TRBJ2-5; maybe TRBD2 (7 bases). Trimming left V 5 bases short and J 4 bases short, with 17 bases between. This CDR3 has 15 amino acids. Germline V CDR1 and CDR2: SEHNR, FQNEAQ (reference sequence). The CDR3 DNA reads as TGTGCCAGCAGCCCGGATTCGGGGGGCCCAGAGACCCAGTACTTC. It is translated as CASSPDSGGPETQYF.

The chain couples TRBV9 to TRBJ2-1; TRBD2 is a possible D gene (5 bases). The CDR3 is made up of 14 amino acids. Between the trimmed V and J ends, which lost 3 bases and 12 bases, there was a span of 19 bases. Germline assignment: CDR1 SGDLS and CDR2 YYNGEE. The CDR3 nucleotides read TGTGCCAGCAGCGAGGTCCCACTAGTAGGTGTGCAGTTCTTC. Amino acids: CASSEVPLVGVQFF.

As regards this clone: This clone may be a read error of a much larger clone one base away. The chain carries TRBV6-5 and TRBJ1-1, with D uncertain. V shed 6 bases and J shed 3 bases, with 5 bases lying between them. CDR1 and CDR2 (germline): MNHEY, SVGAGI. This CDR3 is built from 11 residues. For the CDR3, the DNA is TGTGCCAGCAGCTCCGACACTGAAGCTTTCTTT. It codes for CASSSDTEAFF.

For the CDR3, the DNA is TGTGCCAGCAGCTCCGGAGGACTAGCGGGGGGCACCGGGGAGCTGTTTTTT. Translating it yields CASSSGGLAGGTGELFF. V is TRBV5-4 and J is TRBJ2-2, with 14 bases matching TRBD2. V gave up 3 bases and J gave up 4 bases; unmatched junction bases: 5. The CDR3 loop spans 17 amino acids. Germline assignment: CDR1 SGHNT and CDR2 YYREEE (reference sequence).

The genes are TRBV6-5 and TRBJ1-6; no clear D. Trimming removed 2 bases at V and 0 bases at J, with 8 bases between. CDR1 and CDR2 from the germline V gene are MNHEY and SVGAGI. The CDR3 has 16 amino acids. CDR3 loop: CASSYGEYSYNSPLHF. CDR3 DNA: TGTGCCAGCAGTTACGGAGAGTACTCCTATAATTCACCCCTCCACTTT.

This clone was counted a single time. The chain joins TRBV7-2 to TRBJ2-5; D might be TRBD1 (6 bases). Germline lookup yields CDR1 SGHTA and CDR2 FQGNSA. This CDR3 comprises 14 residues. V was pared by 1 base and J by 5 bases, with 11 bases between. The CDR3 nucleotides read TGTGCCAGCAGCTTAGGGGGGCGGGCGGAGACCCAGTACTTC. This gives the protein CASSLGGRAETQYF.

The J gene is TRBJ1-1, the V gene TRBV5-4; perhaps TRBD1 as D (6 bases). The CDR3 is made up of 14 amino acids. V was shortened by 0 bases and J by 6 bases, with 12 bases between the two germline ends. CDR1 and CDR2 from the germline V gene are SGHNT and YYREEE (reference sequence). The CDR3 bases are TGTGCCAGCAGCTTGGTAGGGGGAATTGCTGAAGCTTTCTTT. Translation gives CASSLVGGIAEAFF.

The chain carries TRBV18 and TRBJ2-5, with 8 bases identical to TRBD2. V was clipped by 0 bases and J by 4 bases; unmatched bases: 7. This CDR3 region has 16 residues. CDR1 is KGHSH, CDR2 LQKENI, per germline. CDR3 coding DNA: TGTGCCAGCTCACCACCTGGAGCGGGGGCGAGAGAGACCCAGTACTTC. Amino acids: CASSPPGAGARETQYF. The whole variable domain, filled in from reference TRBV18 and TRBJ2-5, reads NAGVMQNPRHLVRRRGQEARLRCSPMKGHSHVYWYRQLPEEGLKFMVYLQKENIIDESGMPKERFSAEFPKEGPSILRIQQVVRGDSAAYFCASSPPGAGARETQYFGPGTRLLVL.

The rearrangement links TRBV7-2 to TRBJ2-7; 10 bases agree with TRBD2. The CDR3 has 17 residues. V lost 3 bases to trimming and J lost 1 base; unmatched junction nucleotides: 9. The germline V gene encodes CDR1 SGHTA and CDR2 FQGNSA. The CDR3 region is CASSFGPSTSGSYEQYF. The CDR3 nucleotides are TGTGCCAGCAGCTTCGGGCCGTCGACTAGCGGGTCCTACGAGCAGTACTTC.

This clone showed up just once. The V gene is TRBV6-1, the J gene TRBJ1-1; D may be TRBD1 (5 bases). This CDR3 contains 13 residues. V gave up 8 bases and J gave up 7 bases, with 17 bases separating them. Germline lookup yields CDR1 MNHNS and CDR2 SASEGT. CDR3 coding DNA: TGTGCCAGCCTATCCAGGGCACCGGGTGAAGCTTTCTTT. Translating gives CASLSRAPGEAFF.

V gene TRBV2 combines with J gene TRBJ1-1; the match to TRBD1 covers 7 bases. CDR1 is SNHLY, CDR2 FYNNEI, per germline. The V segment lost 7 bases and the J segment 3 bases; nucleotides outside the gene matches: 8. CDR3 length: 14 amino acids. CDR3 nucleotide sequence: TGTGCCAGCAACGCACAGGGGTACGACACTGAAGCTTTCTTT. Translation: CASNAQGYDTEAFF.